The following is a T cell receptor beta chain sequence with its context. Its antigen is as yet unknown. Repertoires were generated with immunoSEQ multiplex PCR, while TCRdb's copy carries only in-frame clones and drops some. The profile shows fewer than 9,500 clones, 92% of them singletons. This entry comes from a study of STAT3 mutations in large granular lymphocyte leukemia. This CDR3 contains 19 residues. Trimming cost V 0 bases and J 0 bases, with 22 bases left between them. Germline assignment: CDR1 SGHRS and CDR2 YFSETQ. General study points: Every T-LGLL patient had at least one immunodominant TCRbeta clonotype.

This sequence was found in a man in his fifties or sixties with T-cell large granular lymphocyte leukemia. Some clones in this sample may be carry-over from other donors' samples. The rearrangement links TRBV5-1 to TRBJ2-7; D is ambiguous. Material: peripheral blood mononuclear cells. This CDR3 reads CASSLATPRTLRISYEQYF. The CDR3 region has the DNA TGCGCCAGCAGCTTGGCCACGCCAAGAACTCTCAGGATCTCCTACGAGCAGTACTTC.